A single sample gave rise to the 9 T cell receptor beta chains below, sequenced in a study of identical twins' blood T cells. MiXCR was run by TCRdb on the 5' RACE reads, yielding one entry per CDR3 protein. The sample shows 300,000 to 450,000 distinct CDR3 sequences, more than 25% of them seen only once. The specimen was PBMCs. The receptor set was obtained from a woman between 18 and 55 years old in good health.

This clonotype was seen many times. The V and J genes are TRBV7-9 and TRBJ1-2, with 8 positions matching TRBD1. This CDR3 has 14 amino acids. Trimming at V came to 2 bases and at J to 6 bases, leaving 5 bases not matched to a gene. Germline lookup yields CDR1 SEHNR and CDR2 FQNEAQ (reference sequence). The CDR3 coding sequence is TGTGCCAGCAGCTTAAATCAGGGGGCGGATGGCTACACCTTC. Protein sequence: CASSLNQGADGYTF.

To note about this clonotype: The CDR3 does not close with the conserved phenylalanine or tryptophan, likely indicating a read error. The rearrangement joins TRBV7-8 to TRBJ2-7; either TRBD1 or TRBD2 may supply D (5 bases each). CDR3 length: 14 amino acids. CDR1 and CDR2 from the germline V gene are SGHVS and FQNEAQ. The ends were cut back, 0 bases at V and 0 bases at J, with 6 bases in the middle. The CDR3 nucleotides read TGTGCCAGCAGCTTAGCGGGGACCTCCTACGAGCAGTACCTC. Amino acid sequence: CASSLAGTSYEQYL.

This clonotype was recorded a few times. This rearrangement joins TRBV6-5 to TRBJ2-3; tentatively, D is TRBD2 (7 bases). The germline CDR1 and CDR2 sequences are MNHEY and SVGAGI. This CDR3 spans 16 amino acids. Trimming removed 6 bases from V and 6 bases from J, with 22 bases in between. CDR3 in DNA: TGTGCCAGCAGCTCTCGAAAGGGGGTAGCGGGTGATACGCAGTATTTT. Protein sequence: CASSSRKGVAGDTQYF.

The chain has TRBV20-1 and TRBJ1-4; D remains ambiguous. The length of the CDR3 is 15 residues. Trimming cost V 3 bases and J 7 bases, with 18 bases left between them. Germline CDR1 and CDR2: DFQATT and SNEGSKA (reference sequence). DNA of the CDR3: TGCAGTGCTAGTCCGAATCAGGAGGGAGGTGAAAAACTGTTTTTT. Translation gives CSASPNQEGGEKLFF.

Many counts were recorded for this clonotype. CDR3 amino acids: CSVGGQGEKLFF. For the CDR3, the DNA is TGCAGCGTTGGGGGACAGGGTGAAAAACTGTTTTTT. This rearrangement joins TRBV29-1 to TRBJ1-4; 9 positions agree with TRBD1. The V gene's germline CDR1 is SQVTM and CDR2 ANQGSEA. V was pared by 4 bases and J by 7 bases, with 1 base of the junction left unmatched. The CDR3 has 12 residues.

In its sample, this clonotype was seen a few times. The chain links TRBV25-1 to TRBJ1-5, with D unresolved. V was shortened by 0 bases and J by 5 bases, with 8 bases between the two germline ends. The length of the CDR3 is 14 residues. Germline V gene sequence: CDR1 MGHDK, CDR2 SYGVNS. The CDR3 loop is CASSEYKDHQPQHF. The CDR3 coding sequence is TGTGCCAGCAGTGAATATAAAGACCATCAGCCCCAGCATTTT. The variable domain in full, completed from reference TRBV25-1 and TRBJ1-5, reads EADIYQTPRYLVIGTGKKITLECSQTMGHDKMYWYQQDPGMELHLIHYSYGVNSTEKGDLSSESTVSRIRTEHFPLTLESARPSHTSQYLCASSEYKDHQPQHFGDGTRLSIL.

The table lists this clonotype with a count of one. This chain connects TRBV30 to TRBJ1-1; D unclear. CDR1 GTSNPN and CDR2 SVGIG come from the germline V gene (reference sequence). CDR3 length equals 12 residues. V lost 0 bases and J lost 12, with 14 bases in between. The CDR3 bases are TGTGCCTGGAGTGTACTCGGGTCTCTGACTTTCTTT. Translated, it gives CAWSVLGSLTFF.

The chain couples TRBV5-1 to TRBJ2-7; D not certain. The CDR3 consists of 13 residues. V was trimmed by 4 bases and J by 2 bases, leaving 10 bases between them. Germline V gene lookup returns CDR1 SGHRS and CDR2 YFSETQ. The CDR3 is CASSLGFPYEQYF. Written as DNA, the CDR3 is TGCGCCAGCAGCCTTGGGTTTCCCTACGAGCAGTACTTC.

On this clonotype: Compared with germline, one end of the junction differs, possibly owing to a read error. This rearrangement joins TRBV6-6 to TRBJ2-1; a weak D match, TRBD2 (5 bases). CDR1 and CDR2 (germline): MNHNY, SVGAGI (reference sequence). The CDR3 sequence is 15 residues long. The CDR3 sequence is CTSSLGIASYNEQFF. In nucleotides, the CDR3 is TGTACCAGCAGTTTGGGAATAGCGTCCTACAATGAGCAGTTCTTC.